The clone carrying this T cell receptor (beta chain) was recorded many times. Its antigen is not identified. This specimen comes from a study of T cells in Graves' hyperthyroidism and ophthalmopathy. RNA transcripts were the template for amplifying TCR beta CDR3 regions. HTBI primers were employed in a first-round RT-PCR of the TCR CDR3. Via MiXCR, TCRdb re-called the multiplex PCR reads, giving one row per CDR3 protein. The sample holds over 650,000 distinct CDR3 sequences, 40% to 55% seen once. Deletions cut 5 bases from V and 11 bases from J, with 15 bases between. The CDR3 covers 12 residues. Germline loops: CDR1 SGHTA, CDR2 FQGNSA. Study-level findings and limits: From stable hyperthyroidism, ophthalmopathy was set apart by a 13 V-J model.

This sequence originates from an adult man with Graves' disease, either hyperthyroidism or ophthalmopathy (not recorded which). The sequencing sample was made of peripheral blood or thyroid tissue (not recorded which). The chain is built from TRBV7-2 and TRBJ1-2; D is undetermined. CDR3 region: CASSPESRGYTF. CDR3 bases: TGTGCCAGCAGCCCCGAGAGCCGCGGGTACACCTTC.